The clone carrying this T cell receptor (beta chain) was seen repeatedly, ten times or more. What it recognizes is unknown. The length of the CDR3 is 15 residues. Looked up from germline, CDR1 is SGHKS and CDR2 is YYEKEE (reference sequence). V was pared by 6 bases and J by 3 bases, with 6 bases of the junction left unmatched. TCRdb re-called the 5' RACE reads through MiXCR, storing one row per CDR3 protein. The data show about 29,000 distinct CDR3 sequences, with 3% to 3.5% seen just once and 7% held by the top ten. Preparation of the unsorted libraries drew on 2 million PBMCs stored at -80 C. The source of the sample is a study of neurological immune-mediated disorders. Study-level findings and limits: The study found no CDR3 amino acid sequences shared by expanded clones across subjects, suggesting private repertoires in all groups. The most TCR clonal expansion was seen in HTLV-1-associated myelopathy, and the least was seen in multiple sclerosis, which fell below healthy controls.

The source of this sequence is a woman aged 25-40 years with multiple sclerosis. The chain recombines TRBV5-5 with TRBJ2-1, with 10 positions matching TRBD2. Sequencing was done on a sample of PBMCs. The CDR3 sequence: CASTLAGGIYNEQFF. CDR3 bases: TGTGCCAGCACCTTAGCGGGAGGAATCTACAATGAGCAGTTCTTC.